A single sample is the source of the 22 T cell receptor beta chains below, sequenced in a study of OX40 agonist ivuxolimab in advanced cancers. Clones were sequenced by immunoSEQ multiplex PCR, and TCRdb holds only the in-frame ones, with some missing. The sample has just under 65,000 clones; 81% are singletons. Sequences were derived from CD4+ or CD8+ T cells sorted from blood, sampled in a trial of the OX40 agonist ivuxolimab. These receptors were taken from an adult with an advanced solid tumor such as melanoma, head and neck, liver or kidney cancer.

This rearrangement joins TRBV7-9 to TRBJ2-1; D is undetermined. The CDR3 extends over 12 amino acids. V lost 3 bases and J 5 bases, leaving 5 bases between the germline ends. CDR1 is SEHNR and CDR2 is FQNEAQ in the germline V gene (reference sequence). CDR3 coding DNA: TGTGCCAGCAGCTTCATGGACAATGAGCAGTTCTTC. Its protein is CASSFMDNEQFF. The full variable domain, in which reference TRBV7-9 and TRBJ2-1 provide the parts outside the CDR3, is DTGVSQNPRHKITKRGQNVTFRCDPISEHNRLYWYRQTLGQGPEFLTYFQNEAQLEKSRLLSDRFSAERPKGSFSTLEIQRTEQGDSAMYLCASSFMDNEQFFGPGTRLTVL.

The V and J genes are TRBV5-6 and TRBJ1-2; 7 bases are shared with TRBD1. V shed 2 bases and J 8 bases; nucleotides not matched to a gene: 12. From germline, CDR1 is SGHDT and CDR2 YYEEEE. This CDR3 has 15 amino acids. The CDR3 is CASSFPRGQLNGYTF. DNA for the CDR3: TGTGCCAGCAGCTTCCCTAGGGGACAGTTAAACGGCTACACCTTC.

CDR3 sequence: CASSHPGTGLEQYF. CDR3 in DNA: TGTGCCAGCAGTCACCCCGGGACAGGACTCGAGCAGTACTTC. V and J are TRBV6-6 and TRBJ2-7, with 8 bases that match TRBD1. V lost 5 bases and J lost 6; bases outside the gene matches: 9. Germline V CDR1 and CDR2: MNHNY, SVGAGI (reference sequence). CDR3 length: 14 amino acids.

The V gene is TRBV30, the J gene TRBJ2-5, with 10 bases matching TRBD2. V shed 3 bases and J 6 bases; nucleotides not matched to a gene: 10. The CDR3 runs 15 residues. Germline CDR1 is GTSNPN and CDR2 is SVGIG (reference sequence). CDR3 amino acids: CAWSALAGRLKTQYF. In nucleotides, the CDR3 is TGTGCCTGGAGCGCACTAGCGGGGCGGTTAAAGACCCAGTACTTC.

The chain carries TRBV20-1 and TRBJ2-1; D call uncertain. The CDR3 contains 10 residues. Germline lookup yields CDR1 DFQATT and CDR2 SNEGSKA (reference sequence). The germline V and J ends were trimmed by 3 bases and 10 bases, with 7 bases remaining between them. The CDR3 bases are TGCAGTGCTAGTATGCCAGAGCAGTTCTTC. This translates into CSASMPEQFF.

The chain combines TRBV6-6 with TRBJ2-3; 7 bases align to TRBD2. The V and J ends lost 0 bases and 2 bases, in that order; junction bases with no gene match: 2. This CDR3 is built from 15 residues. Germline-derived CDR1 and CDR2 are MNHNY and SVGAGI (reference sequence). The CDR3 region is CASSYSRGSTDTQYF. CDR3 bases: TGTGCCAGCAGTTACTCGCGGGGGTCCACAGATACGCAGTATTTT.

This clone turned up a few times. The J gene is TRBJ1-1, the V gene TRBV5-1; possibly TRBD1 for D (5 bases). CDR1 is SGHRS and CDR2 is YFSETQ in the germline V gene. This CDR3 is 14 amino acids long. The V gene lost 3 bases and the J gene lost 1 base, with 10 bases spanning the gap. The CDR3 coding sequence is TGCGCCAGCAGCTGGGACGGGCAGAACACTGAAGCTTTCTTT. As protein: CASSWDGQNTEAFF.

This clone was detected only once. This chain joins TRBV27 and TRBJ1-2; no clear D. CDR1 and CDR2 (germline): MNHEY, SMNVEV (reference sequence). The CDR3 runs 12 residues. V dropped 7 bases and J dropped 8 bases, with 14 bases sitting between them. The CDR3 coding sequence is TGTGCCAGCACCTCACCTGGGAAGGGCTACACCTTC. It codes for CASTSPGKGYTF.

The genes are TRBV27 and TRBJ2-7; 11 nucleotides align to TRBD1. Per germline, CDR1 MNHEY and CDR2 SMNVEV (reference sequence). V dropped 8 bases and J dropped 2; count of bases not matched to a gene: 11. There are 16 residues in the CDR3. The CDR3 DNA reads as TGTGCCAGCGGTCGGTTCGCGGGACAGGGGGCCTACGAGCAGTACTTC. This sequence encodes CASGRFAGQGAYEQYF.

The chain links TRBV4-3 to TRBJ2-5; D gene unclear. The DNA end is a closer match to TRBJ2-7, so the J assignment may be wrong. The length of the CDR3 is 14 residues. Germline CDR1 LGHNA, CDR2 YSLEER. The CDR3 DNA follows: TGCGCCAGCAGCCCCCGAATCCACGAATACGAGCAGTACTTC. It specifies CASSPRIHEYEQYF.

The chain is built from TRBV5-1 and TRBJ1-1, with 7 positions matching TRBD1. Germline V gene lookup returns CDR1 SGHRS and CDR2 YFSETQ. The V gene end was trimmed by 4 bases and the J gene end by 0 bases; junction bases not matched to a gene: 12. The CDR3 length is 17 residues. CDR3 bases: TGCGCCAGCAGCCAAACCAGGACAGGCGTCATGAACACTGAAGCTTTCTTT. Amino acid sequence: CASSQTRTGVMNTEAFF.

V usage is TRBV15 and J usage is TRBJ2-3; D is uncertain. The germline V and J ends were trimmed by 0 bases and 2 bases, with 9 bases remaining between them. From germline, CDR1 is LNHNV and CDR2 YYDKDF (reference sequence). The CDR3 is made up of 15 amino acids. In DNA form, the CDR3 reads TGTGCCACCAGCAGAGAAAAGCGACACACAGATACGCAGTATTTT. Its translation: CATSREKRHTDTQYF.

This clone was observed a handful of times. The genes are TRBV19 and TRBJ1-2, with 10 bases lining up with TRBD1. The junction had 9 bases not matched to a gene; V was cut back by 5 bases and J by 3 bases. The CDR3 contains 16 residues. Germline loops: CDR1 LNHDA, CDR2 SQIVND (reference sequence). The CDR3 DNA reads TGTGCCAGTAGTGGACCGGCGGGGACAGGGGACTATGGCTACACCTTC. Protein sequence: CASSGPAGTGDYGYTF.

This chain joins TRBV6-5 and TRBJ2-5; TRBD2 is a possible D gene (5 bases). The CDR3 consists of 13 residues. Germline CDR1 reads MNHEY; CDR2 reads SVGAGI. V lost 5 bases and J 4 bases, leaving 11 bases between the germline ends. The DNA of the CDR3 is TGTGCCAGCAGTCTAGCCCGCCGAGAGACCCAGTACTTC. Its translation is CASSLARRETQYF.

The chain carries TRBV5-1 and TRBJ1-2; TRBD1 matches at 7 bases. V was pared by 4 bases and J by 5 bases, with 5 bases of the junction left unmatched. CDR1 is SGHRS and CDR2 is YFSETQ in the germline V gene. The CDR3 consists of 13 residues. CDR3 amino acids: CASSPGQEYGYTF. The CDR3 DNA reads as TGCGCCAGCAGCCCAGGACAGGAGTATGGCTACACCTTC.

This clone was picked up a small number of times. This chain joins TRBV5-5 and TRBJ1-1; no clear D. This CDR3 is built from 12 residues. Germline assignment: CDR1 SGHKS and CDR2 YYEKEE (reference sequence). V was trimmed by 0 bases and J by 5 bases, leaving 5 bases between them. In DNA, the CDR3 is TGTGCCAGCAGCTTGGGAAGTACTGAAGCTTTCTTT. The encoded protein is CASSLGSTEAFF. Together with reference TRBV5-5 and TRBJ1-1, the CDR3 gives the full variable domain: DAGVTQSPTHLIKTRGQQVTLRCSPISGHKSVSWYQQVLGQGPQFIFQYYEKEERGRGNFPDRFSARQFPNYSSELNVNALLLGDSALYLCASSLGSTEAFFGQGTRLTVV.

The chain combines TRBV19 with TRBJ1-1; possible D gene TRBD1, 6 bases. The germline V gene has CDR1 LNHDA and CDR2 SQIVND (reference sequence). The CDR3 sequence is 16 residues long. Trimming left V 6 bases short and J 4 bases short, with 21 bases between. The CDR3 coding sequence is TGTGCCAGTAGACAGGGAGGGGTGGGCGCCAGCACTGAAGCTTTCTTT. Protein sequence: CASRQGGVGASTEAFF. The complete variable domain, with remaining parts taken from reference TRBV19 and TRBJ1-1, reads DGGITQSPKYLFRKEGQNVTLSCEQNLNHDAMYWYRQDPGQGLRLIYYSQIVNDFQKGDIAEGYSVSREKKESFPLTVTSAQKNPTAFYLCASRQGGVGASTEAFFGQGTRLTVV.

The chain is built from TRBV15 and TRBJ2-7; 12 bases are a match to TRBD2. The CDR3 covers 17 residues. Germline assignment: CDR1 LNHNV and CDR2 YYDKDF (reference sequence). The J segment lost 0 bases and the V segment lost 2 bases, leaving 5 bases of the junction unmatched. CDR3 residues: CATSRPSGGASSYEQYF. CDR3 nucleotide sequence: TGTGCCACCAGCAGACCTAGCGGGGGGGCTAGCTCCTACGAGCAGTACTTC.

The gene calls are TRBV19 and TRBJ2-4, with 12 bases identical to TRBD2. Unmatched junction bases numbered 4, after V lost 1 base and J lost 0 bases. The germline V gene encodes CDR1 LNHDA and CDR2 SQIVND (reference sequence). CDR3 length: 18 residues. CDR3 DNA sequence: TGTGCCAGTAGTATAGGGCTAGCGGGGGGGTTAGCCAAAAACATTCAGTACTTC. As protein: CASSIGLAGGLAKNIQYF.

The V and J genes are TRBV5-1 and TRBJ1-4; D gene unclear. The CDR3 runs 13 residues. Germline V lookup: CDR1 SGHRS, CDR2 YFSETQ. V gave up 0 bases and J gave up 7 bases, with 7 bases separating them. CDR3 residues: CASSLESAEKLFF. The CDR3 nucleotides are TGCGCCAGCAGCTTGGAATCGGCTGAAAAACTGTTTTTT.

To note about this clone: A junction end diverges from the germline sequence, so it may reflect a read error. The rearrangement links TRBV7-8 to TRBJ1-2; possibly TRBD1 for D (6 bases). CDR1 and CDR2 from the germline V gene are SGHVS and FQNEAQ. The CDR3 totals 11 residues. This CDR3 is CASSSTGTYSF. CDR3 sequence (DNA): TGTGCCAGCAGCTCTACCGGGACATATAGTTTC.

The gene calls are TRBV29-1 and TRBJ2-3, with 9 bases identical to TRBD1. The CDR3 covers 15 residues. The V gene's germline CDR1 is SQVTM and CDR2 ANQGSEA. Trimming removed 0 bases from V and 4 bases from J; junction bases left unmatched: 5. This chain's CDR3 is CSVEDLQGAADTQYF. The DNA for the CDR3 is TGCAGCGTTGAAGATCTACAGGGGGCGGCAGATACGCAGTATTTT.